A single sample gave rise to the 18 T cell receptor beta chains below, sequenced in a study of cytomegalovirus exposure and HLA in healthy donors. The primer mix had 60 Vbeta and 13 Jbeta primers. Profiled with immunoSEQ multiplex PCR; TCRdb holds only in-frame clones, not every one. The repertoire consists of around 110,000 clones, with roughly 9% occurring once and the leading ten covering approximately 3%. Sequenced material: PBMCs. All receptors derive from a man under 40 in good health and CMV-seronegative.

V is TRBV27 and J is TRBJ2-7; no definite D call. This CDR3 comprises 11 residues. Between the trimmed V and J ends, which lost 6 bases and 3 bases, there was a span of 6 bases. CDR1 and CDR2 (germline): MNHEY, SMNVEV (reference sequence). CDR3 protein: CASSANYEQYF. CDR3 DNA sequence: TGTGCCAGCAGCGCGAACTACGAGCAGTACTTC.

This clone showed up just a few times. The J gene is TRBJ1-5, the V gene TRBV4-3; perhaps TRBD1 as D (5 bases). This CDR3 spans 14 amino acids. Trimming shortened V by 0 bases and J by 5 bases, and 8 bases separated the two germline ends. The germline gives CDR1 LGHNA, CDR2 YSLEER. CDR3 coding DNA: TGCGCCAGCAGCCAAGACAGGGAAGATCAGCCCCAGCATTTT. Translating it yields CASSQDREDQPQHF.

This clone was seen only a few times. This chain links TRBV29-1 with TRBJ1-1; 7 bases are shared with TRBD1. The CDR3 is 12 amino acids. Germline-derived CDR1 and CDR2 are SQVTM and ANQGSEA. With 7 bases clipped from V and 5 bases from J, the junction kept 7 bases outside the gene matches. This chain's CDR3 is CSAATGRTEAFF. In nucleotides, the CDR3 is TGCAGCGCCGCGACAGGGAGGACTGAAGCTTTCTTT.

The genes are TRBV27 and TRBJ2-5; possibly TRBD2 for D (5 bases). This CDR3 is built from 15 residues. Germline CDR1 reads MNHEY; CDR2 reads SMNVEV (reference sequence). Trimming took 6 bases from V and 7 from J, leaving 21 bases between them. The DNA for the CDR3 is TGTGCCAGCAGCCCCACGCCGGGATCTCCGAGGACCCAGTACTTC. Translation: CASSPTPGSPRTQYF.

The gene calls are TRBV13 and TRBJ2-1, with D perhaps TRBD1 (6 bases). Trimming stripped 2 bases from V and 0 bases from J, with 11 bases between. Germline CDR1 PRHDT, CDR2 FYEKMQ (reference sequence). The CDR3 sequence is 16 residues long. The CDR3 coding sequence is TGTGCCAGCAGCTTATACAGGGAGAGCTCCTACAATGAGCAGTTCTTC. Protein sequence: CASSLYRESSYNEQFF.

The chain combines TRBV19 with TRBJ2-3, with 7 bases lining up with TRBD1. V gave up 3 bases and J gave up 4 bases; unmatched junction bases: 7. There are 15 residues in the CDR3. Germline CDR1 and CDR2: LNHDA and SQIVND (reference sequence). CDR3 bases: TGTGCCAGTAGTATCCTACAGGGGCTGTCAGATACGCAGTATTTT. Protein: CASSILQGLSDTQYF.

The chain employs TRBV6-1 and TRBJ1-5; 10 bases agree with TRBD1. This CDR3 contains 16 residues. Germline V lookup: CDR1 MNHNS, CDR2 SASEGT. Trimming at V came to 2 bases and at J to 5 bases, leaving 6 bases not matched to a gene. CDR3 residues: CASSEWGGTGDQPQHF. For the CDR3, the DNA is TGTGCCAGCAGTGAATGGGGGGGGACAGGGGATCAGCCCCAGCATTTT.

This chain connects TRBV6-1 to TRBJ1-2; D remains ambiguous. CDR1 and CDR2 from the germline V gene are MNHNS and SASEGT. V lost 6 bases to trimming and J lost 4 bases, with 12 bases between them. The CDR3 consists of 13 residues. CDR3 amino acids: CASSRPEVYGYTF. In DNA, the CDR3 is TGTGCCAGCAGCCGGCCCGAGGTCTATGGCTACACCTTC.

This rearrangement joins TRBV6-4 to TRBJ2-3; 8 nucleotides align to TRBD2. Germline V CDR1 and CDR2: MRHNA, SNTAGT. After removal of 6 bases from V and 2 bases from J, the junction contained 1 base not matched to a gene. This CDR3 is built from 13 residues. For the CDR3, the DNA is TGTGCCAGCAGCGGGGGGGCCACAGATACGCAGTATTTT. Translated, it gives CASSGGATDTQYF.

The chain recombines TRBV7-8 with TRBJ2-1, with D hard to call. Looked up from germline, CDR1 is SGHVS and CDR2 is FQNEAQ. Trimming removed 1 base from V and 7 bases from J, with 14 bases in between. This CDR3 has 15 amino acids. Written as DNA, the CDR3 is TGTGCCAGCAGCTTAGTCCAGTCCGGCGGTAATGAGCAGTTCTTC. This codes for CASSLVQSGGNEQFF.

This clone was observed a few times. This chain links TRBV6-5 with TRBJ1-5; 9 bases fit TRBD1. The trim removed 2 bases at V and 5 bases at J, leaving 4 bases unmatched. The CDR3 spans 15 residues. Germline CDR1 and CDR2: MNHEY and SVGAGI. The CDR3 DNA is TGTGCCAGCAGTTACGGGACAGGGACGTATCAGCCCCAGCATTTT. It translates to CASSYGTGTYQPQHF.

CDR3 region: CASSPDRGENYGYTF. Written as DNA, the CDR3 is TGTGCCAGCAGCCCAGACAGGGGGGAAAACTATGGCTACACCTTC. V is TRBV5-4 and J is TRBJ1-2; 9 bases align to TRBD1. The V gene end was trimmed by 4 bases and the J gene end by 2 bases; junction bases not matched to a gene: 6. This CDR3 contains 15 residues. Germline V gene sequence: CDR1 SGHNT, CDR2 YYREEE (reference sequence). Full variable domain (rest looked up from reference TRBV5-4 and TRBJ1-2): ETGVTQSPTHLIKTRGQQVTLRCSSQSGHNTVSWYQQALGQGPQFIFQYYREEENGRGNFPPRFSGLQFPNYSSELNVNALELDDSALYLCASSPDRGENYGYTFGSGTRLTVV.

This chain links TRBV2 with TRBJ2-6; perhaps TRBD1 as D (5 bases). CDR3 length: 15 amino acids. The V end lost 7 bases, the J end lost 2 bases, and 12 bases lay between the germline ends. Germline values: CDR1 SNHLY, CDR2 FYNNEI. In nucleotides, the CDR3 is TGTGCCAGCACTTCAGGGCCTACTGGGGCCAACGTCCTGACTTTC. Protein product: CASTSGPTGANVLTF.

The chain recombines TRBV9 with TRBJ1-4, with a possible D match to TRBD1 (6 bases). CDR3 length: 16 residues. The V and J ends lost 4 bases and 0 bases respectively, with 13 bases between them. Germline V gives CDR1 SGDLS, CDR2 YYNGEE. The CDR3: CASSPTGVTTNEKLFF. As DNA, the CDR3 is TGTGCCAGCAGCCCGACAGGAGTGACAACTAATGAAAAACTGTTTTTT.

The chain carries TRBV30 and TRBJ1-1, with TRBD1 as a possible D gene (5 bases). The CDR3 loop spans 12 amino acids. Between the trimmed V and J ends, which lost 0 bases and 11 bases, there was a span of 13 bases. Germline V CDR1 and CDR2: GTSNPN, SVGIG (reference sequence). CDR3 amino acids: CAWSVRGGVAFF. The CDR3 DNA reads as TGTGCCTGGAGTGTACGCGGAGGGGTGGCTTTCTTT.

With regard to this clone: This sample includes further DNA sequences coding for the same CDR3. The V and J genes are TRBV5-1 and TRBJ2-1; 10 bases map to TRBD2. From germline, CDR1 is SGHRS and CDR2 YFSETQ. The CDR3 has 17 residues. V trimming: 4 bases; J trimming: 0 bases; junction bases outside the gene matches: 7. CDR3 DNA: TGCGCCAGCAGCATCAGGACTAGCGGTAGCTCCTACAATGAGCAGTTCTTC. Translating it yields CASSIRTSGSSYNEQFF.

Only a few counts were recorded for this clone. CDR3 coding DNA: TGCGCCAGCAGAGACACAGGGGGCACTGAAGCTTTCTTT. It yields the protein CASRDTGGTEAFF. The V gene is TRBV10-1, the J gene TRBJ1-1; 8 nucleotides align to TRBD1. The CDR3 has 13 amino acids. V shed 6 bases, J shed 4 bases, and the junction held 4 bases outside the gene matches. CDR1 is WNHNN, CDR2 SYGVQD, per germline (reference sequence).

This clone was detected a few times. Other DNA sequences from this sample encode an identical CDR3 as well. CDR3 sequence reads: CASSLPGGYGYTF. In DNA form, the CDR3 reads TGTGCCAGCAGCTTGCCAGGGGGCTATGGCTACACCTTC. This rearrangement joins TRBV5-6 to TRBJ1-2; 7 bases match TRBD1. The CDR3 is 13 residues long. From germline, CDR1 is SGHDT and CDR2 YYEEEE. V trimming: 1 base; J trimming: 4 bases; junction bases outside the gene matches: 1. The variable domain in full, with the rest retrieved from reference TRBV5-6 and TRBJ1-2, is DAGVTQSPTHLIKTRGQQVTLRCSPKSGHDTVSWYQQALGQGPQFIFQYYEEEERQRGNFPDRFSGHQFPNYSSELNVNALLLGDSALYLCASSLPGGYGYTFGSGTRLTVV.